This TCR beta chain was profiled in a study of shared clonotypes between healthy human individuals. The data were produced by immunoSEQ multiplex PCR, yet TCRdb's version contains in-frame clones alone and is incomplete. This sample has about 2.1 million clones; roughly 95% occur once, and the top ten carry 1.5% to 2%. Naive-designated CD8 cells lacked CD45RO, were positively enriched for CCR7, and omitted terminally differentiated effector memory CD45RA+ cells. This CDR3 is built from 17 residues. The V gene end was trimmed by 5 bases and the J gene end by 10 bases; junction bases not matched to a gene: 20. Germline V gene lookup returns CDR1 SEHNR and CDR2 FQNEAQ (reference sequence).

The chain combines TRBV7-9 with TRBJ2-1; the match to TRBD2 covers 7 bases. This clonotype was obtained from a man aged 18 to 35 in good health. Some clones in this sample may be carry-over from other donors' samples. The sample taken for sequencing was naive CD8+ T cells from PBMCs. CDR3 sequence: CASSAYFGTTNLGEQFF. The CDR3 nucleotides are TGTGCCAGCAGCGCCTACTTTGGGACTACCAACCTCGGCGAGCAGTTCTTC.